This note documents a single T cell receptor beta chain sequence. It lacks a known antigen. Per-base quality was not reported, and no clone a single base away is much larger than it. The sample originates from a study of vaccination and CD4 T cells after COVID-19 (dated 2022 in TCRdb). Context from the whole study: SARS-CoV-2 positivity had been established in the convalescent patients by nasal swab PCR, and mild disease was recorded in roughly 10 of these patients and severe disease in one. Post-vaccine blood samples were obtained a median of roughly 75 days after the second vaccine dose, with a range of about 12 to 241 days. The cultures were stimulated with overlapping spike peptide pools from SARS-CoV-2 and from the common cold coronaviruses HCoV-NL63, HCoV-OC43 and HCoV-229E. Six males and four females were included in the convalescent cohort, with two Hispanic individuals, seven Caucasians, two Asians and one multiracial person represented. In control cultures, a CEFX viral epitope pool was used as positive control, an HIV-1 Nef peptide pool was used as negative control, or no peptide was added. In over 8 COVID-19 convalescent patients and 4 infection-naive healthy vaccine recipients, researchers compared the spike-specific CD4+ TCR repertoire from before mRNA vaccination with the repertoire from after. Post-COVID blood samples were collected from convalescent patients a median of roughly 100 days after diagnosis, with a range of roughly 30 to 161 days. Participants received two doses of either the Pfizer-BioNTech BNT162b2 vaccine (n=8) or the Moderna mRNA-1273 vaccine (n=2).

The method was PCR. DNA from cultured CD4+ T cells underwent TCR sequencing with the Oncomine TCR Beta short-read assay at the Johns Hopkins FTIC core. Genomic DNA was extracted from the cultured CD4+ T cells with the QIAamp micro DNA kit. Oncomine TCR Beta libraries from cultured CD4+ T cells were pooled using unique dual indexes and sequenced on an Illumina iSeq 100. As for the authors' bioinformatics: Non-productive sequences were filtered out, and CDR3s that did not start with C, did not end with F or W, or were shorter than 7 amino acids were discarded. Antigen-specific clonotypes were identified using the MANAFEST web application through comparison of peptide-stimulated wells with reference and other culture wells. To be called positive, a clone needed an FDR below 0.05, an odds ratio above 5, and a productive frequency above 0.1% in at least two of three replicate wells. A clonotype was classed as cross-reactive if the clonotype showed significant expansion both in SARS-CoV-2 spike wells and in at least one common cold coronavirus spike condition. Levenshtein distances (stringdist) and unrooted phylogenetic trees (ape) in R version 3.6.1 were used to assess CDR3 homology. TCRdb took the public reads, trimmed them with fastp at Q25, ran MiXCR for clone calling and kept in-frame beta chains. Every entry covers one CDR3 protein and lists the most common genes and DNA from its rows. The V and J calls reflect TCRdb's pipeline rather than the authors' work. Within this sample are about 8,900 distinct CDR3 sequences, with 60% to 75% of them counted one time only. Approximately 28% of the sample lies in the top ten.

The treatment or condition label corresponds to: roughly 10-day PBMC culture with coronavirus spike peptide pools or control peptides (ViraFEST assay). To expand antigen-specific T cells with peptide pools and then pick out the expanded clonotypes through TCR sequencing, the study relied on the ViraFEST assay. The convalescent patients' positive SARS-CoV-2 PCR tests fell between March and December 2020, which was before the Alpha, Beta and Delta variants emerged in the United States. Around 2 million PBMCs per well were cultured in IMDM with roughly 5% human AB serum and 8 to 10 IU/ml IL-2, plus 10 ug/ml peptide pools. On days 3 and 7, half of the culture medium was replaced with fresh IL-2-containing medium. After around 11 days of culture, CD4+ T cells were isolated by negative selection using the EasySep CD4+ T cell isolation kit. Ficoll-Paque Plus gradient centrifugation was used to isolate PBMCs from whole blood, and the isolated PBMCs were then either used fresh or cryopreserved at -140C. Triplicate wells were generally used for each culture condition.

Here is what the overall study found, with its caveats: The median count of SARS-CoV-2-reactive clonotypes went up from 20 to 25 after infection to more than 30 after vaccination, although the change was not significant. Of the vaccine-specific clones found in convalescent patients, nearly all (304 of 307) were mono-reactive for SARS-CoV-2 spike instead of being cross-reactive with common cold coronaviruses. Only a relatively small number of convalescent patients were included in the study, and early timepoints following natural infection were not analyzed. Among the post-vaccine SARS-CoV-2-reactive clones in convalescent patients, a median approximately 86% showed up only after vaccination, which suggests vaccine-specific priming.

What was sequenced was CD4+ T cells from blood, cultured in vitro. The origin of this receptor is a human donor who had recovered from COVID-19.

The CDR3 protein is CASSESQGLSYEQYF. The nucleotide sequence reads as follows: TGTGCCAGCAGTGAATCCCAGGGGCTATCCTACGAGCAGTACTTC. The chain links TRBV2 with TRBJ2-7; 6 matching bases give a weak D call of TRBD1. Trimming costs V 2 bases and J 1 base, and their ends lie 12 bases apart. The CDR3 covers 15 residues, taking in both the cysteine and the phenylalanine. Only the CDR3 DNA stays, 45 bases, in frame from base 1. The germline V gene encodes CDR1 SNHLY and CDR2 FYNNEI.